The TCR beta chain under discussion was sequenced for a study of blood T cell repertoires in COVID-19. Study-wide context: Sites across the United States, Italy and Spain contributed samples from acute and convalescent COVID-19. PBMCs, B-cell-depleted T cells, or T cells provided the cDNA or gDNA that made up the material.

Some clones are missing from TCRdb's copy, which holds only in-frame ones; the method was immunoSEQ multiplex PCR. Of 150,000 to 200,000 clones in the sample, about 75% were seen once. The ends were cut back, 2 bases at V and 5 bases at J, with 4 bases in the middle. CDR3 size: 12 residues. Germline-derived CDR1 and CDR2 are SNHLY and FYNNEI. Sequenced material: peripheral blood. The TCR originated in a woman aged 70-85 years with acute or convalescent COVID-19. The rearrangement joins TRBV2 to TRBJ2-1; D not resolved. This chain's CDR3 is CASSEFNNEQFF. The CDR3 DNA follows: TGTGCCAGCAGTGAATTCAACAATGAGCAGTTCTTC.